The rows below give T cell receptor beta chains drawn from one sample of a study of blood T cells in healthy people across ages. TCRdb re-called the 5' RACE reads with MiXCR, one entry per CDR3 protein. The sample has roughly 790,000 distinct CDR3 sequences; roughly 44% are singletons. Sequencing was done on a sample of blood. Receptors were obtained from a woman aged 60 to 75 in good health. CDR3s include the opening cysteine and the closing phenylalanine or tryptophan. D genes are given only for firm matches.

TRBV20-1	TRBD2	TRBJ2-3	CSARRREADTQYF
TRBV11-1	TRBD2	TRBJ2-5	CASSPPTSAIQETQYF
TRBV7-3	TRBD2	TRBJ2-3	CASSSPGLASDTQYF
TRBV25-1	-	TRBJ1-1	CASSEYGNTEAFF
TRBV28	-	TRBJ2-7	CASSLFSSYEQYF
TRBV9	TRBD2	TRBJ2-2	CASSVSGGVNTGELFF
TRBV29-1	TRBD2	TRBJ2-3	CSASHPLNKGLARDTQYF
TRBV7-6	TRBD2	TRBJ2-7	CASSKGTNPYNEQYF
TRBV7-8	TRBD2	TRBJ2-2	CASSLGTRANTGELFF
TRBV7-2	-	TRBJ1-1	CASSLRATGTEAFF
TRBV20-1	-	TRBJ2-7	CSASGPWAGSYEQYF